This TCR beta chain was profiled in a study of T cells in Graves' hyperthyroidism and ophthalmopathy. Amplification of TCR beta CDR3 regions was performed using RNA transcripts as template. First-round RT-PCR of the TCR CDR3 relied on the HTBI primer set. Each CDR3 protein gets one entry after TCRdb re-called the multiplex PCR reads with MiXCR. The data contain about 98,000 distinct CDR3 sequences, roughly 40% of them singletons. The CDR3 is 17 amino acids. V lost 3 bases to trimming and J lost 4 bases; unmatched junction nucleotides: 13. Germline CDR1 MDHEN, CDR2 SYDVKM. The study, taken as a whole, reports: Ophthalmopathy and stable hyperthyroidism were told apart by a 13 V-J model.

As regards this clonotype: Its matching antigen is unknown.

The V gene is TRBV28, the J gene TRBJ1-2; 8 positions agree with TRBD1. The sequenced sample was peripheral blood or thyroid tissue (not recorded which). The clonotype was recovered from a woman between 25 and 40 years old with Graves' hyperthyroidism. The CDR3 loop is CASSFLLDRGRTYGYTF. The CDR3 DNA reads TGTGCCAGCAGTTTCCTACTCGACAGGGGCCGTACCTATGGCTACACCTTC.